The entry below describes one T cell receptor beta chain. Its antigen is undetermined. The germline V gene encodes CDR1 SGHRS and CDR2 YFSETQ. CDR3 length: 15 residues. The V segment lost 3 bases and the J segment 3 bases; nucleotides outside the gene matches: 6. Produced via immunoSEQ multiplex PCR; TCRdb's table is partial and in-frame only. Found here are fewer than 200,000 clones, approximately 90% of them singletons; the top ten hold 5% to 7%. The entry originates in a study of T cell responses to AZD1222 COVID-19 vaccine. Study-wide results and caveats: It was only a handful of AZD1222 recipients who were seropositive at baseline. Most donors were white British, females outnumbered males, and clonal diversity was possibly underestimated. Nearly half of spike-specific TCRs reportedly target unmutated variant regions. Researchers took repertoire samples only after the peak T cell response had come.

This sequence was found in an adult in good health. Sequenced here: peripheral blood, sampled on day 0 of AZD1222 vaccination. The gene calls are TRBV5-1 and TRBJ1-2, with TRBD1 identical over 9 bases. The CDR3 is CASSYTGGKYYGYTF. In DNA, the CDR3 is TGCGCCAGCAGCTATACAGGGGGCAAGTACTATGGCTACACCTTC.